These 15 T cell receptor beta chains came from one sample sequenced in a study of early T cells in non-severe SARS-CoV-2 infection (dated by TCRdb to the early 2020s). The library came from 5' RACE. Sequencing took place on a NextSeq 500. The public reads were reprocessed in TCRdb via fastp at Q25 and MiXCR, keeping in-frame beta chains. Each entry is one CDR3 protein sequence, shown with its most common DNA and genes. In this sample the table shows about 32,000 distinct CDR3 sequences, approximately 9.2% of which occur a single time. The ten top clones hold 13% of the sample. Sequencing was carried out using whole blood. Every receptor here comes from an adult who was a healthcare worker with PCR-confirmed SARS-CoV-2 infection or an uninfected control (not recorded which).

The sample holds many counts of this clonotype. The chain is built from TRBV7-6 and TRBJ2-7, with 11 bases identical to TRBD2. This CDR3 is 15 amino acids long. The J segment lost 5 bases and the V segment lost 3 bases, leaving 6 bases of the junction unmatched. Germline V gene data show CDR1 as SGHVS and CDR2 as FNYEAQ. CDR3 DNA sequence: TGTGCCAGCAGCTTTCCGGGACTAGCGGAAAACGAGCAGTACTTC. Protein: CASSFPGLAENEQYF.

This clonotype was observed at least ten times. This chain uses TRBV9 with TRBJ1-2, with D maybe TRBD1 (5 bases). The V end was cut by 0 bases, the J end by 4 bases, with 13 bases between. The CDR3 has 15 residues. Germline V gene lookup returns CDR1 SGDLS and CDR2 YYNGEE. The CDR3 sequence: CASSVEWGSGYGYTF. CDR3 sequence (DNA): TGTGCCAGCAGCGTAGAATGGGGGAGCGGCTATGGCTACACCTTC.

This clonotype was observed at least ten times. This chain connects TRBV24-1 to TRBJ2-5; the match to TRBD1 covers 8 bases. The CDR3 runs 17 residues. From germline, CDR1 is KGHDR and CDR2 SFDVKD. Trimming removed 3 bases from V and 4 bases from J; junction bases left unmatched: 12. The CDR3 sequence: CATSDTRGQGAGETQYF. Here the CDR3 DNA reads TGTGCCACCAGTGATACGAGGGGGCAGGGGGCCGGAGAGACCCAGTACTTC.

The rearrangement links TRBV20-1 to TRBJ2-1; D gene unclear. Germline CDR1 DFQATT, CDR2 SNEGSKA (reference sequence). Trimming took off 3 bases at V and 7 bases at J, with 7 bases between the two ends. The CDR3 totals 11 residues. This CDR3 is CSASQINEQFF. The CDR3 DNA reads TGCAGTGCTAGTCAGATAAATGAGCAGTTCTTC.

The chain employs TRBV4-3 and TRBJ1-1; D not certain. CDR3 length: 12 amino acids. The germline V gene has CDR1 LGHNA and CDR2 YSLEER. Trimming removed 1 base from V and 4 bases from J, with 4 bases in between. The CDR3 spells CASSQGRTEAFF. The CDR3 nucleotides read TGCGCCAGCAGCCAAGGGCGCACTGAAGCTTTCTTT.

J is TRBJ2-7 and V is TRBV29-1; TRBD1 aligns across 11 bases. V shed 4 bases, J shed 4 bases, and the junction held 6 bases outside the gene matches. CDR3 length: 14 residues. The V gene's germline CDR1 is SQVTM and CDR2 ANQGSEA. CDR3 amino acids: CSVGPGDRGYEQYF. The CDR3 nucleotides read TGCAGCGTTGGCCCCGGGGACAGGGGGTACGAGCAGTACTTC.

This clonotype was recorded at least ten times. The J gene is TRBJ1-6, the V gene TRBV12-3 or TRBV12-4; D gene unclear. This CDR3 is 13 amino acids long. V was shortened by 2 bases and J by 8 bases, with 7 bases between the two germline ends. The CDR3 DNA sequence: TGTGCCAGCAGTTTACAGGTCGATTCACCCCTCCACTTT. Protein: CASSLQVDSPLHF.

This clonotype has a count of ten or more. In DNA form, the CDR3 reads TGTGCCAGCAGCCCGGCGGCACCGAGGGACAATGAGCAGTTCTTC. This translates into CASSPAAPRDNEQFF. This chain links TRBV7-2 with TRBJ2-1, with D possibly matching TRBD2 (5 bases). There are 15 residues in the CDR3. CDR1 SGHTA and CDR2 FQGNSA come from the germline V gene. Trimming stripped 5 bases from V and 5 bases from J, with 16 bases between.

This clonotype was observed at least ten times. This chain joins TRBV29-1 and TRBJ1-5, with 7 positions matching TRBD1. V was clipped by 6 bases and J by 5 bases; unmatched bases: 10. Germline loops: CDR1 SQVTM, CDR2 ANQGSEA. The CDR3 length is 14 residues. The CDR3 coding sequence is TGCAGCGTAGCTGGACAGGTTGGGGATCAGCCCCAGCATTTT. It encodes CSVAGQVGDQPQHF.

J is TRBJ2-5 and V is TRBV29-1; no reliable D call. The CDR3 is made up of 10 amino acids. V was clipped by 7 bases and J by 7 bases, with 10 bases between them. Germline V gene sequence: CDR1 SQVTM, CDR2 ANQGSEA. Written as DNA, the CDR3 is TGCAGCGCTAGAGATAGGACCCAGTACTTC. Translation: CSARDRTQYF.

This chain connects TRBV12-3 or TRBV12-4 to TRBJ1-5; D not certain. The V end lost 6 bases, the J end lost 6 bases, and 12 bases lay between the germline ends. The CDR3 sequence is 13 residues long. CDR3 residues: CASRLKGTQPQHF. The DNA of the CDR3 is TGTGCCAGCAGACTGAAGGGTACTCAGCCCCAGCATTTT.

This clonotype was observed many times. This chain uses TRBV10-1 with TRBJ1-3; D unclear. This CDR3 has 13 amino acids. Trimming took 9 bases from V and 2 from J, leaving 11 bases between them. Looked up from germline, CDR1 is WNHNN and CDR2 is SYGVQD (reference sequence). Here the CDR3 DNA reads TGCGCCAGTTCCACGAGGGCTGGAAACACCATATATTTT. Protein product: CASSTRAGNTIYF.

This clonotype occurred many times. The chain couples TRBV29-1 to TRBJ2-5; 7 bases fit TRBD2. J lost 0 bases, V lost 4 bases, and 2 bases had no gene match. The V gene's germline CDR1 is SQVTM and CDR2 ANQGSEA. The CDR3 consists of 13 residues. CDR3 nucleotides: TGCAGCGTTGGGGGGGGTTACCAAGAGACCCAGTACTTC. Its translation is CSVGGGYQETQYF.

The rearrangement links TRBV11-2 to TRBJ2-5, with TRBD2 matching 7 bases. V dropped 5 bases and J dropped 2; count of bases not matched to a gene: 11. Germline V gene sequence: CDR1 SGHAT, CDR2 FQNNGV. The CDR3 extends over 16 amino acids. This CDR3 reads CASSQKFSGNQETQYF. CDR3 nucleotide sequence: TGTGCCAGCAGCCAAAAATTCAGCGGGAATCAAGAGACCCAGTACTTC. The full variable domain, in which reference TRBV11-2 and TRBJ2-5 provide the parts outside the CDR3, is EAGVAQSPRYKIIEKRQSVAFWCNPISGHATLYWYQQILGQGPKLLIQFQNNGVVDDSQLPKDRFSAERLKGVDSTLKIQPAKLEDSAVYLCASSQKFSGNQETQYFGPGTRLLVL.

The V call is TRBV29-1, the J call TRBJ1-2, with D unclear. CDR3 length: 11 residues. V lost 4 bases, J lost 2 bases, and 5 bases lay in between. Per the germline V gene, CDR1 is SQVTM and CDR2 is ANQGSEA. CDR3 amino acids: CSVAGNYGYTF. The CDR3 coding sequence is TGCAGCGTTGCGGGGAACTATGGCTACACCTTC.